The rows below give T cell receptor beta chains drawn from one sample of a study of blood T cell repertoires in COVID-19. Produced via immunoSEQ multiplex PCR; TCRdb's table is partial and in-frame only. The sample has about 270,000 clones; about 91% are singletons. The sample taken for sequencing was PBMCs or T cells enriched from blood (not recorded which). The receptors were gathered from a woman in her thirties or forties with acute COVID-19. Each CDR3 is given with its conserved first and last residue. D genes are given only for firm matches. Size is stated for part of the rows, as once, few or many counts, or as a class when the clone is expanded.

TRBJ2-5 | NA | TRBV25-1 | NA | TGTGCCAGCAAGGGGGGAGGGGAAGAGACCCAGTACTTC | CASKGGGEETQYF
TRBJ2-7 | NA | TRBV7-7 | TRBD2 | TGTGCTAGCAGTCCGACTAGCTCGGTAGACGAGCAGTACTTC | CASSPTSSVDEQYF
TRBJ1-1 | NA | TRBV5-4 | NA | TGTGCCGCTGCGAGGGGGATGAACACTGAAGCTTTCTTT | CAAARGMNTEAFF
TRBJ2-3 | NA | TRBV5-6 | NA | TGTGCCAGCAGCTTGGGGGGGCGCACAGATACGCAGTATTTT | CASSLGGRTDTQYF
TRBJ1-6 | NA | TRBV27 | NA | TGTGCCAGCAGCTCCCCGGGCTCCTATAATTCACCCCTCCACTTT | CASSSPGSYNSPLHF
TRBJ2-3 | NA | TRBV7-6 | TRBD2 | TGTGCCAGCGGGCCCTGGATGCGGGAGGTTTCAGATACGCAGTATTTT | CASGPWMREVSDTQYF
TRBJ1-4 | NA | TRBV11-2 | NA | TGTGCCAGCAGCTTGGGGCAGGGATGGAATGAAAAACTGTTTTTT | CASSLGQGWNEKLFF
TRBJ2-2 | NA | TRBV7-8 | TRBD2 | TGTGCCAGCAGCTTAGAGGGAGGGAGGACCGGGGAGCTGTTTTTT | CASSLEGGRTGELFF
TRBJ2-7 | NA | TRBV11-3 | NA | TGTGCCAGCAGCTTAGAGGAGGGCAGGGAGGACGAGCAGTACTTC | CASSLEEGREDEQYF
TRBJ2-1 | NA | TRBV4-3 | TRBD2 | TGCGCCAGCAGCCGCTCTAGCGGGAGTACGGAGTACAATGAGCAGTTCTTC | CASSRSSGSTEYNEQFF
TRBJ1-2 | once | TRBV3-1/TRBV3-2 | NA | TGTGCCAGCAGCCAAGGCCGGAGTGGGGGCTACACCTTC | CASSQGRSGGYTF
TRBJ2-2 | NA | TRBV6-5 | NA | TGTGCCAGCAGTAGGACAGTGGGGATCCTCGGGGAGCTGTTTTTT | CASSRTVGILGELFF
TRBJ2-2 | once | TRBV27 | TRBD1 | TGTGCCAGCAGGAGACCAGGGGGCAGCGGGGAGCTGTTTTTT | CASRRPGGSGELFF
TRBJ1-1 | NA | TRBV18 | NA | TGTGCCAGCTCAACCGGTGGGCACACTGAAGCTTTCTTT | CASSTGGHTEAFF
TRBJ2-3 | NA | TRBV29-1 | NA | TGCAGCGTGATAACAGGGACCACCACAGATACGCAGTATTTT | CSVITGTTTDTQYF
TRBJ1-6 | NA | TRBV4-2 | NA | TGTGCCAGCAGCCAAGATGTTGGCAGGGTGCTTTCAAATTCACCCCTCCACTTT | CASSQDVGRVLSNSPLHF
TRBJ1-2 | NA | TRBV7-9 | NA | TGTGCCAGCAGCTTAGCTCCAGGGGCGGAAGGCTACACCTTC | CASSLAPGAEGYTF
TRBJ1-5 | NA | TRBV19 | NA | TGTGCCAGCGCCTCGGTGGGGGGATTTAGCAATCAGCCCCAGCATTTT | CASASVGGFSNQPQHF
TRBJ1-2 | NA | TRBV7-9 | NA | TGTGCCAGCAGCTCAGACATCTATGGCTACACCTTC | CASSSDIYGYTF
TRBJ2-3 | NA | TRBV7-3 | TRBD2 | TGTGCCAGCAGCCCGGGACTAGGGATACAAGATACGCAGTATTTT | CASSPGLGIQDTQYF
TRBJ2-1 | NA | TRBV6-4 | NA | TGTGCCAGCAGCGACTTTATGAGCAATGAGCAGTTCTTC | CASSDFMSNEQFF
TRBJ1-2 | NA | TRBV7-2 | TRBD1 | TGTGCCAGCAGCTTAGAAACCGGGACAGGGTGGGGCTACACCTTC | CASSLETGTGWGYTF
TRBJ2-3 | once | TRBV7-9 | NA | TGTGCCAGCTCCTTGCAGGGCACAGATACGCAGTATTTT | CASSLQGTDTQYF
TRBJ2-5 | NA | TRBV13 | TRBD1 | TGTGCCAGCAGCTTAGATGGGCAGGGGGCGGAGACCCAGTACTTC | CASSLDGQGAETQYF
TRBJ2-3 | NA | TRBV24-1 | TRBD2 | TGTGCCACCAGTGACACTACTAGCGGGAGGGCCTCAGATACGCAGTATTTT | CATSDTTSGRASDTQYF
TRBJ1-2 | NA | TRBV28 | TRBD1 | TGTGCCAGCAGTTTGCAGGGGGGTCGTTACTATGGCTACACCTTC | CASSLQGGRYYGYTF
TRBJ1-6 | NA | TRBV5-1 | NA | TGCGCCAGCAGCTTGGGGGCAGCTTATAATTCACCCCTCCACTTT | CASSLGAAYNSPLHF
TRBJ2-5 | NA | TRBV29-1 | NA | TGCAGCGTTGCCGGCCAGTTCCTTTCGGGGGAGACCCAGTACTTC | CSVAGQFLSGETQYF
TRBJ2-7 | NA | TRBV18 | TRBD1 | TGTGCCAGCTCACCACCGAACAGGGGGCGCAACGAGCAGTACTTC | CASSPPNRGRNEQYF
TRBJ2-1 | once | TRBV18 | NA | TGTGCCAGCTCACCTTTCGCTAGTACCTACAATGAGCAGTTCTTC | CASSPFASTYNEQFF
TRBJ1-1 | NA | TRBV3-1/TRBV3-2 | TRBD1 | TGTGCCAGCAGCCAAGCCGGACAGGGCCGAACTGAAGCTTTCTTT | CASSQAGQGRTEAFF
TRBJ2-7 | NA | TRBV27 | NA | TGTGCCAGCAGTTTATGGGGGGTACAGGTGGAGGGAAACGAGCAGTACTTC | CASSLWGVQVEGNEQYF
TRBJ1-1 | once | TRBV6-5 | TRBD1 | TGTGCCAGCAGTCCCAGGACAGGGGGAACTGAAGCTTTCTTT | CASSPRTGGTEAFF
TRBJ2-1 | NA | TRBV3-1/TRBV3-2 | NA | TGTGCCAGCAGCAAACTAGCTTCCGGGTACAATGAGCAGTTCTTC | CASSKLASGYNEQFF
TRBJ2-1 | NA | TRBV11-3 | NA | TGTGCCAGCAGCCCCGGGGGATTCTCCTACAATGAGCAGTTCTTC | CASSPGGFSYNEQFF
TRBJ1-2 | NA | TRBV2 | NA | TGTGCCAGCAATAACAGGGTGGATGGCTACACCTTC | CASNNRVDGYTF
TRBJ1-3 | NA | TRBV19 | NA | TGTGCCAGTAGTAGTATCAGTGGCTCTGGAAACACCATATATTTT | CASSSISGSGNTIYF
TRBJ1-2 | few | TRBV4-3 | NA | TGCGCCAGCAGCCAAGATCTAGTCGCAGGACAGCAAATCTATGGCTACACCTTC | CASSQDLVAGQQIYGYTF
TRBJ2-1 | few | TRBV3-1/TRBV3-2 | NA | TGTGCCAGCAGCCAAACTAGCTTGGCAAATGAGCAGTTCTTC | CASSQTSLANEQFF